The 10 T cell receptor beta chains presented below share a single source sample, sequenced in a study of beta chain features in type 1 diabetes. Isolated RNA was reverse transcribed in full, so expressed TCRB transcripts were sequenced. The data were produced by immunoSEQ multiplex PCR, yet TCRdb's version contains in-frame clones alone and is incomplete. The sample records 450,000 to 600,000 clones, about 32% being singletons. Source material: naive CD4+ T cells from blood. Receptors originate from a man aged 18 to 35 in good health.

This clone came up a few times. The J gene is TRBJ2-5, the V gene TRBV25-1; the D gene is possibly TRBD2 (5 bases). This CDR3 comprises 14 residues. Germline V gene lookup returns CDR1 MGHDK and CDR2 SYGVNS. V dropped 5 bases and J dropped 10 bases, with 20 bases sitting between them. The CDR3 nucleotides are TGTGCCAGCAGTCCCCGGGCGGGTCTTAAGTACCAGTACTTC. Protein sequence: CASSPRAGLKYQYF.

The sample holds a few counts of this clone. The chain joins TRBV21-1 to TRBJ2-1; whether TRBD2, the table's D call, matches the DNA was not checked. TRBV21-1 is listed as a pseudogene. The CDR3 is 15 amino acids. The CDR3 DNA sequence: TGTGCCCTCGTGGGGGCGGGAGAAACCTACAATGAGCAGTTCTTC. This sequence encodes CALVGAGETYNEQFF.

This clone was counted only a few times. V gene TRBV7-9 combines with J gene TRBJ2-1; D call uncertain. Per the germline V gene, CDR1 is SEHNR and CDR2 is FQNEAQ (reference sequence). The CDR3 is 15 amino acids. Trimming cost V 5 bases and J 0 bases, with 11 bases left between them. CDR3 loop: CASSLSGVSYNEQFF. CDR3 DNA: TGTGCCAGCAGCCTTTCCGGCGTCTCCTACAATGAGCAGTTCTTC.

This clone was detected a few times. V gene TRBV4-2 combines with J gene TRBJ1-2; D is possibly TRBD1 (5 bases). Germline-derived CDR1 and CDR2 are LGHNA and YNFKEQ. Trimming took off 1 base at V and 5 bases at J, with 11 bases between the two ends. The CDR3 runs to 14 residues. The CDR3 sequence is CASSQVSGKYGYTF. Here the CDR3 DNA reads TGTGCCAGCAGCCAAGTTTCAGGGAAGTATGGCTACACCTTC.

V gene TRBV10-3 combines with J gene TRBJ2-7; D remains unclear. The CDR3 has 15 residues. Germline V CDR1 and CDR2: ENHRY, SYGVKD. The V gene lost 3 bases and the J gene lost 0 bases, with 12 bases spanning the gap. Here the CDR3 DNA reads TGTGCCATCAGTGAAGGCGATATGAACTCCTACGAGCAGTACTTC. Its protein product is CAISEGDMNSYEQYF.

V is TRBV13 and J is TRBJ2-6; D unclear. Germline values: CDR1 PRHDT, CDR2 FYEKMQ (reference sequence). The CDR3 runs 16 residues. Trimming took 5 bases from V and 1 from J, leaving 12 bases between them. Written as DNA, the CDR3 is TGTGCCAGCAGCGCCCGCTGGATGTCTGGGGCCAACGTCCTGACTTTC. Amino acids: CASSARWMSGANVLTF.

This clone turned up a few times. Other DNA sequences in this specimen translate into the identical CDR3. The chain couples TRBV30 to TRBJ1-1; D gene uncertain. This CDR3 is 11 amino acids long. Germline V gene lookup returns CDR1 GTSNPN and CDR2 SVGIG (reference sequence). V lost 4 bases to trimming and J lost 1 base, with 4 bases between them. The CDR3 nucleotides are TGTGCCTGGAAGAAGAACACTGAAGCTTTCTTT. It codes for CAWKKNTEAFF.

This clone showed up just a few times. This sequence joins TRBV18 and TRBJ2-1; 8 nucleotides align to TRBD2. This CDR3 comprises 16 residues. Unmatched junction bases numbered 11, after V lost 6 bases and J lost 4 bases. The germline V gene has CDR1 KGHSH and CDR2 LQKENI. The CDR3 nucleotides read TGTGCCAGCTCTTCCGCCGGGACTAGATTATACAATGAGCAGTTCTTC. Translating gives CASSSAGTRLYNEQFF.

This clone showed up just a few times. V gene TRBV30 combines with J gene TRBJ2-5, with D tentatively TRBD1 (5 bases). V shed 2 bases and J shed 3 bases, with 7 bases lying between them. The length of the CDR3 is 12 residues. The V gene's germline CDR1 is GTSNPN and CDR2 SVGIG (reference sequence). CDR3 amino acids: CAWSQGEETQYF. In nucleotides, the CDR3 is TGTGCCTGGAGTCAGGGCGAAGAGACCCAGTACTTC.

V and J are TRBV2 and TRBJ2-7; no clear D gene. CDR1 and CDR2 from the germline V gene are SNHLY and FYNNEI. This CDR3 has 12 amino acids. V was trimmed by 2 bases and J by 4 bases, leaving 6 bases between them. CDR3 region: CASSETRYEQYF. The CDR3 nucleotides are TGTGCCAGCAGTGAAACGCGGTACGAGCAGTACTTC. Supplemented by reference TRBV2 and TRBJ2-7, the full variable domain reads EPEVTQTPSHQVTQMGQEVILRCVPISNHLYFYWYRQILGQKVEFLVSFYNNEISEKSEIFDDQFSVERPDGSNFTLKIRSTKLEDSAMYFCASSETRYEQYFGPGTRLTVT.